This T cell receptor beta chain was observed in a study of T-cell reconstitution after alpha-beta-depleted transplantation in children. Study observations and caveats: After one year, T-cell counts and TCRbeta diversity mostly came from new T cells. By about two months after transplant, alpha-beta T cells reportedly arose from several hundred graft clones that had expanded. The high TCRbeta diversity at day 60 in some patients came from surviving recipient T cells and thymic progenitors.

This clonotype has just a few counts. Its antigen remains unknown. The CDR3 has 17 residues. CDR1 is MNHEY and CDR2 is SVGAGI in the germline V gene. Trimming removed 6 bases from V and 4 bases from J, with 24 bases in between. A TCRbeta library incorporating unique molecular identifiers was prepared. TCRdb re-derived calls from the PCR reads in MiXCR, one entry per CDR3 protein. Of hundreds of thousands of distinct CDR3 sequences listed, about 15% were seen once; the top ten hold just under 45%. This sequence joins TRBV6-5 and TRBJ1-2, with a possible D match to TRBD1 (5 bases). This clonotype originated in a male patient between 2 and 10 years old who had a stem cell transplant for acute lymphoblastic leukemia, so the T cells may come from the graft donor. The specimen was PBMCs, mostly from graft donor cells, collected 360 days after TCRalphabeta/CD19-depleted stem cell transplant. CDR3 bases: TGTGCCAGCAGCCACCTCCGGGACTCGGGACCCTCCTATGGCTACACCTTC. Translated, it gives CASSHLRDSGPSYGYTF.